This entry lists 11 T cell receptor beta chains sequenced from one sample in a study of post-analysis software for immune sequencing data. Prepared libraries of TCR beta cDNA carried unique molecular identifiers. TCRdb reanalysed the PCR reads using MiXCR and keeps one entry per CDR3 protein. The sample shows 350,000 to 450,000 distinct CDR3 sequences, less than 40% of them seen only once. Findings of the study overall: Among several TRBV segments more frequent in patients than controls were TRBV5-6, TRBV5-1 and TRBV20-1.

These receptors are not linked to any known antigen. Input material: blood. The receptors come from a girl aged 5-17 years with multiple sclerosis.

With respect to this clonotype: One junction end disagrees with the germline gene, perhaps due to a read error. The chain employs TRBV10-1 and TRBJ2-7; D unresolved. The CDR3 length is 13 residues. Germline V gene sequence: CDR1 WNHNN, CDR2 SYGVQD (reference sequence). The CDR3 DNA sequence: TGCGTCAGCTCCTCAGCAGAGGCCTACGAGCAGTACTTC. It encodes CVSSSAEAYEQYF.

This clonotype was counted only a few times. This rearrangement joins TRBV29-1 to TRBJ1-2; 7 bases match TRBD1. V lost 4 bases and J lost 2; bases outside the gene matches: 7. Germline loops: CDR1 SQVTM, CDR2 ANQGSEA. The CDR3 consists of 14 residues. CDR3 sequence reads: CSVAEQGKNYGYTF. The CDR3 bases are TGCAGCGTTGCCGAACAGGGGAAAAACTATGGCTACACCTTC.

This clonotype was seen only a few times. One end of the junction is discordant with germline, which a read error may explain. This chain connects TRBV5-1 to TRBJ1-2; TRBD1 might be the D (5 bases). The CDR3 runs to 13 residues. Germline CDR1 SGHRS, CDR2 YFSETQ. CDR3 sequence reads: CASSLDTPVGYTF. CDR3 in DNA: TGCGCCAGCAGTTTGGACACGCCAGTGGGCTACACCTTC.

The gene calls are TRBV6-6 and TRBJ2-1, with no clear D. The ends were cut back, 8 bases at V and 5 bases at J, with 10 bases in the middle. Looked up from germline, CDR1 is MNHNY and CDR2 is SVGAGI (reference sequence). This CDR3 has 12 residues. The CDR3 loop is CASLGPDNEQFF. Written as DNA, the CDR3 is TGTGCCAGCCTGGGTCCGGACAATGAGCAGTTCTTC.

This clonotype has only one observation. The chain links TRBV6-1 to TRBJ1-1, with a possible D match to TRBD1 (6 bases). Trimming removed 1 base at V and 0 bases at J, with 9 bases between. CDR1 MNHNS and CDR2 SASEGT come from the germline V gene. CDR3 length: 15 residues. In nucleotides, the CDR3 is TGTGCCAGCAGTGAAGGGGGGCGGATGAACACTGAAGCTTTCTTT. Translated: CASSEGGRMNTEAFF.

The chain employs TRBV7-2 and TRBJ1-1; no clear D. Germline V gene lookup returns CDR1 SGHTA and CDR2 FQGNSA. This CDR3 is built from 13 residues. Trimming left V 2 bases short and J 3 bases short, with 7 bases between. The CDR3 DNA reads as TGTGCCAGCAGCTTAAACGAGGACACTGAAGCTTTCTTT. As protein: CASSLNEDTEAFF.

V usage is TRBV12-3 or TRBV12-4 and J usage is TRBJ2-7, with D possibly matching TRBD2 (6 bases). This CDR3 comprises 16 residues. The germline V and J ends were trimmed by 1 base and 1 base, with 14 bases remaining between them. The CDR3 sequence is CASSLEAGYASYEQYF. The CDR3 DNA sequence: TGTGCCAGCAGTTTAGAGGCGGGATACGCGTCCTACGAGCAGTACTTC.

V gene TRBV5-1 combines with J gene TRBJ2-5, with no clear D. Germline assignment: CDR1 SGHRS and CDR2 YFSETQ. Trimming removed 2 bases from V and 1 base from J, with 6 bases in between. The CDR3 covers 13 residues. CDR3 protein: CASSFASQETQYF. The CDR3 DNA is TGCGCCAGCAGCTTTGCTAGCCAAGAGACCCAGTACTTC.

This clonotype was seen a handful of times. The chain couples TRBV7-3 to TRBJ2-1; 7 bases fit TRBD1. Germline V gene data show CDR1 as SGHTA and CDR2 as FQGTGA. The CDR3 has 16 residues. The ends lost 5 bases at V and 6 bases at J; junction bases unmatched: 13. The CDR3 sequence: CASSPTRDSAFNEQFF. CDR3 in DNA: TGTGCCAGCAGCCCGACCCGGGACAGCGCCTTCAATGAGCAGTTCTTC.

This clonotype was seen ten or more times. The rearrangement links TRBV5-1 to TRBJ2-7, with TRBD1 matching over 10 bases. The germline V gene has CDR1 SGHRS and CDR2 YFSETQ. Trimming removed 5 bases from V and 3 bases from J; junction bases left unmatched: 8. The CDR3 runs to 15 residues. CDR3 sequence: CASSSTGGQSYEQYF. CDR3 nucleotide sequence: TGCGCCAGCAGTTCGACAGGGGGCCAGAGCTACGAGCAGTACTTC. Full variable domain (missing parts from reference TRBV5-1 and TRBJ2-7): KAGVTQTPRYLIKTRGQQVTLSCSPISGHRSVSWYQQTPGQGLQFLFEYFSETQRNKGNFPGRFSGRQFSNSRSEMNVSTLELGDSALYLCASSSTGGQSYEQYFGPGTRLTVT.

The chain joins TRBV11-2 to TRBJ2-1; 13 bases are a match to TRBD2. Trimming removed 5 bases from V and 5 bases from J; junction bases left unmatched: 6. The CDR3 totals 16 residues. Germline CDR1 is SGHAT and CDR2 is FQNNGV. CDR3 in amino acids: CASSPGTSGANNEQFF. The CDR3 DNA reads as TGTGCCAGCAGCCCCGGGACTAGCGGGGCTAACAATGAGCAGTTCTTC.